The T cell receptor (beta chain) under discussion was sequenced for a study of T cells in Graves' hyperthyroidism and ophthalmopathy (dated by TCRdb to between 2019 and 2020). About the study as a whole: Peripheral blood samples were taken at the time of initial diagnosis, prior to any treatment. To identify TCR V-J signatures that set the groups apart, the researchers used a discovery cohort of 90 to 100 patients, made up of 40 to 45 with Graves' ophthalmopathy and 57 with stable Graves' hyperthyroidism. Whether ophthalmopathy could be predicted prospectively was tested in an independent validation cohort made up of approximately 19 hyperthyroidism patients plus 17 patients who later progressed to ophthalmopathy. The 80 to 100 discovery patients were randomly divided into training and test sets at a 7:3 ratio. In more than 5 Graves' hyperthyroidism patients, the study also compared T-cell repertoires from thyroid tissue with T-cell repertoires from blood. Following sampling, methimazole starting at 30 mg daily was given to hyperthyroidism patients, and high-dose intravenous methylprednisolone was given to ophthalmopathy patients. The paper describes TCR Vbeta CDR3 sequencing of 135 peripheral blood samples, made up of roughly 40 ophthalmopathy patients, around 78 hyperthyroidism patients and 17 progressor patients. The full study reports these points: Sample size was not statistically predetermined, and blinding of investigators to group allocation was not performed. Most expanded thyroid clonotypes (frequency above 0.001) were also found in blood, which suggests that blood repertoires may mirror thyroid immune responses. A 13 V-J signature model separated ophthalmopathy from stable hyperthyroidism, with 87.88% sensitivity and about 81% specificity in cross-validation and 80%/75% in testing. In validation, the model predicted progression to ophthalmopathy with 60% to 71% sensitivity and over 72% specificity, a median of 6.5 months before onset.

Reading from cysteine to phenylalanine, the CDR3 counts 14 amino acids. Kept here is only the CDR3 DNA, which spans 42 bases and is read in frame from base 1. The junction carries 10 bases between V and J, which are trimmed by 7 bases and 0 bases respectively. CDR1 and CDR2 are read off the germline V gene (reference sequence) as MNHEY and SMNVEV. Comments on this clonotype: The clone's antigen remains unknown. No base quality values were provided; no much bigger clone lies one nucleotide off.

Hyperthyroidism patients were newly diagnosed, had a disease duration of under 2 months, and were aged 18 to 65 years. Any patient with an uncontrolled infection, another autoimmune disease, pregnancy or lactation was excluded. Diagnoses relied on clinical symptoms, serum thyroxine and TRAb, thyroid ultrasound and orbital computed tomography. For progressor patients, blood was drawn at the first diagnosis of hyperthyroidism, before any ophthalmopathy symptoms had appeared. Ficoll-Paque density gradient centrifugation was used to isolate PBMCs from 8.5 to 10 ml of fresh peripheral blood. Progressor patients were first diagnosed with Graves' hyperthyroidism and then developed ophthalmopathy during follow-up. Total RNA was extracted with Trizol reagent, and quality was checked on an Agilent 2100 Bioanalyzer. TCR beta CDR3 regions were amplified from RNA transcripts. A first-round RT-PCR of the TCR CDR3 used the HTBI primer set with the Qiagen OneStep RT-PCR kit. A second multiplex PCR round built the libraries, followed by size selection and purification. Sequencing of the libraries was done on an Illumina HiSeq2000 using paired-end 100 bp reads. The original methods were these. SOAPnuke was used to process the raw data, throwing out any read that contained adapters or uncalled bases, had a mean Phred below 15, or lacked an exact constant-primer or identifier match. COPE v1.2.5 was used to merge high-quality paired reads, and clonotypes were defined as unique nucleotide sequences. MiTCR v1.1 was used to align the clonotypes against IMGT TRBV, TRBD and TRBJ reference segments. The analysis was restricted to V-J combinations with a frequency above 0.0001, which together covered just over 98% of the repertoires. A TCS score was defined as the ratio of F50 (clonal expansion) to E x V (chaos), with BLOSUM62-based TCRdist applied between CDR3 peptides within each V-J. Welch's t-statistics and random forest reduced around 520 V-J features to 10 to 15, which were used in a naive Bayes classifier (R e1071). Starting from the raw public reads, TCRdb applied fastp trimming at Q25, assembled clones with MiXCR and retained in-frame beta chains. Merged by CDR3 protein, the rows form single entries marked with the most common genes and DNA. These V and J calls originate from TCRdb's pipeline instead of the authors' own analysis. Within this sample are almost 600,000 distinct CDR3 sequences, with approximately 15% of them counted one time only. The ten largest clones take up approximately 5.7% of the sample.

This chain joins TRBV27 to TRBJ2-1, with the D segment identity uncertain. The source is a woman aged 30 to 39 with Graves' hyperthyroidism that later progressed to Graves' ophthalmopathy. Material: blood. The DNA reads as follows: TGTGCCAGCACCCAAAGCTCCTCCTACAATGAGCAGTTCTTC. Translated, it gives CASTQSSSYNEQFF.